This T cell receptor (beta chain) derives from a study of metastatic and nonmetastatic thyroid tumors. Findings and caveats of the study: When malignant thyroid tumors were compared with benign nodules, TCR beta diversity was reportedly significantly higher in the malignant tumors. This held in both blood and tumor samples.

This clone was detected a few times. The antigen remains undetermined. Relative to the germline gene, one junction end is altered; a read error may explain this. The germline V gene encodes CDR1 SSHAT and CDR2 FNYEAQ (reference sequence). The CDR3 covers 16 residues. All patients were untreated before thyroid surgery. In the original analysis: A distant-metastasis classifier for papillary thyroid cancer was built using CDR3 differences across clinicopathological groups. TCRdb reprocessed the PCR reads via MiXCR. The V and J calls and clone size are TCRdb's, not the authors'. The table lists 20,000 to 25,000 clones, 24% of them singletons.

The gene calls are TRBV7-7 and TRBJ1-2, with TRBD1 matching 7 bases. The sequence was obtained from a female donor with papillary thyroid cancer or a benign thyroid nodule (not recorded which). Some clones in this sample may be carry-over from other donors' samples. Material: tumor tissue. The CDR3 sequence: CASSRWLRGRGYGYTF. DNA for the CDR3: TGTGCTAGCAGCCGATGGTTGAGGGGGCGGGGCTATGGCTACACCTTC.